Following are 32 T cell receptor beta chains from one sample sequenced in a study of neurological immune-mediated disorders. TCRdb re-analysed the 5' RACE reads in MiXCR, keeping a single row per CDR3 protein. The data hold 40,000 to 50,000 distinct CDR3 sequences, with 10% observed a single time. The sample consisted of PBMCs. The receptors derive from a woman in her thirties or forties with HTLV-1-associated myelopathy (HAM/TSP).

This clonotype was counted ten times or more. This chain links TRBV20-1 with TRBJ2-7; D tentatively fits TRBD1 or TRBD2 (5 bases each). Germline V lookup: CDR1 DFQATT, CDR2 SNEGSKA (reference sequence). Trimming stripped 4 bases from V and 6 bases from J, with 16 bases between. The CDR3 loop spans 13 amino acids. CDR3 sequence reads: CSATREPGREQYF. CDR3 coding DNA: TGCAGTGCTACCAGGGAACCGGGACGCGAGCAGTACTTC.

This clonotype has at least ten counts. J is TRBJ2-7 and V is TRBV4-3, with TRBD1 matching 9 bases. Germline assignment: CDR1 LGHNA and CDR2 YSLEER. The CDR3 covers 17 residues. Trimming at V came to 0 bases and at J to 6 bases, leaving 12 bases not matched to a gene. This CDR3 is CASSQDISGTGTSEQYF. The CDR3 DNA reads as TGCGCCAGCAGCCAAGACATTTCGGGGACAGGGACCTCCGAGCAGTACTTC.

This clonotype was counted ten times or more. The rearrangement joins TRBV5-5 to TRBJ2-1; the match to TRBD2 covers 7 bases. Germline V gives CDR1 SGHKS, CDR2 YYEKEE (reference sequence). The CDR3 runs to 13 residues. V lost 4 bases, J lost 6 bases, and 4 bases stayed unmatched. The CDR3 DNA reads as TGTGCCAGCAGCGGGGGGGGAAGCAATGAGCAGTTCTTC. Residues: CASSGGGSNEQFF.

This clonotype was counted many times. The chain employs TRBV11-2 and TRBJ1-1; D is undetermined. The CDR3 is 15 amino acids. Deletions cut 5 bases from V and 7 bases from J, with 20 bases between. From germline, CDR1 is SGHAT and CDR2 FQNNGV. The CDR3 DNA sequence: TGTGCCAGCAGCGTTTCCTGGGTCAGCGGGATTGAAGCTTTCTTT. Its protein is CASSVSWVSGIEAFF.

This clonotype occurred many times. The V call is TRBV20-1, the J call TRBJ1-4, with a possible D match to TRBD1 (5 bases). Per the germline V gene, CDR1 is DFQATT and CDR2 is SNEGSKA (reference sequence). There are 14 residues in the CDR3. The V gene lost 3 bases and the J gene lost 8 bases, with 16 bases spanning the gap. The CDR3 DNA is TGCAGTGCTAGCCCGGTTCGGGGGGAAGAAAAACTGTTTTTT. It is translated as CSASPVRGEEKLFF.

This clonotype came up many times. This rearrangement joins TRBV6-1 to TRBJ1-6; D not certain. The CDR3 is 15 amino acids. Trimming left V 2 bases short and J 10 bases short, with 15 bases between. Germline CDR1 and CDR2: MNHNS and SASEGT. CDR3 residues: CASSELSRVGSPLHF. As DNA, the CDR3 is TGTGCCAGCAGTGAATTGAGCCGGGTTGGATCACCCCTCCACTTT.

This clonotype has at least ten counts. The rearrangement links TRBV5-1 to TRBJ1-6, with D perhaps TRBD1 (5 bases). The ends were cut back, 1 base at V and 8 bases at J, with 10 bases in the middle. This CDR3 is 14 amino acids long. The V gene's germline CDR1 is SGHRS and CDR2 YFSETQ. The CDR3: CASSLSREDSPLHF. Written as DNA, the CDR3 is TGCGCCAGCAGCTTGTCCAGGGAGGATTCACCCCTCCACTTT.

This clonotype was seen ten or more times. V usage is TRBV5-1 and J usage is TRBJ1-1; no firm D call. The V end was cut by 1 base, the J end by 4 bases, with 11 bases between. CDR3 length equals 14 residues. Looked up from germline, CDR1 is SGHRS and CDR2 is YFSETQ. This CDR3 reads CASSLRDVVTEAFF. In DNA, the CDR3 is TGCGCCAGCAGCTTGAGGGATGTGGTCACTGAAGCTTTCTTT.

This clonotype was detected only a few times. The chain couples TRBV19 to TRBJ2-3; no definite D call. The germline V and J ends were trimmed by 5 bases and 7 bases, with 19 bases remaining between them. This CDR3 has 15 residues. Germline V gene lookup returns CDR1 LNHDA and CDR2 SQIVND (reference sequence). CDR3 nucleotide sequence: TGTGCCAGTAGTCCAACATGGGTCGGATCAAATACGCAGTATTTT. Residues: CASSPTWVGSNTQYF. Using reference TRBV19 and TRBJ2-3 for the parts outside the CDR3, the full variable domain is DGGITQSPKYLFRKEGQNVTLSCEQNLNHDAMYWYRQDPGQGLRLIYYSQIVNDFQKGDIAEGYSVSREKKESFPLTVTSAQKNPTAFYLCASSPTWVGSNTQYFGPGTRLTVL.

In this sample, this clonotype turned up many times. The V gene is TRBV12-3 or TRBV12-4, the J gene TRBJ1-5, with D maybe TRBD1 (5 bases). This CDR3 is built from 13 residues. V dropped 7 bases and J dropped 7 bases, with 14 bases sitting between them. The CDR3 nucleotides are TGTGCCAGCAAATTTGGGGCCGGCCAGCCCCAGCATTTT. Translating gives CASKFGAGQPQHF.

The table lists this clonotype with a few counts. A much larger clonotype is one base distant, so this may be a read error. The chain combines TRBV9 with TRBJ1-4; 9 positions agree with TRBD1. Trimming cost V 4 bases and J 7 bases; bases outside gene matches: 5. Per germline, CDR1 SGDLS and CDR2 YYNGEE. This CDR3 contains 14 residues. CDR3 loop: CASSLGQGGEKLFF. The CDR3 DNA sequence: TGTGCCAGCAGCTTGGGACAGGGCGGTGAAAAACTGTTTTTT.

This clonotype was seen many times. The chain combines TRBV6-6 with TRBJ2-4; weak D call: TRBD1 (6 bases). CDR1 MNHNY and CDR2 SVGAGI come from the germline V gene (reference sequence). This CDR3 contains 15 residues. Between the trimmed V and J ends, which lost 2 bases and 9 bases, there was a span of 17 bases. The CDR3 nucleotides read TGTGCCAGCAGTTACCCGCAGGGGCAAAATGCCATTCAGTACTTC. This gives the protein CASSYPQGQNAIQYF.

This clonotype was seen a few times. The chain carries TRBV28 and TRBJ2-1; perhaps TRBD1 as D (5 bases). With 2 bases removed from V and 7 bases from J, the gap between germline ends came to 15 bases. Germline V gene lookup returns CDR1 MDHEN and CDR2 SYDVKM. The CDR3 length is 15 residues. The CDR3 protein is CASSLGQGSQNEQFF. CDR3 DNA sequence: TGTGCCAGCAGTTTAGGCCAGGGCAGCCAAAATGAGCAGTTCTTC.

Many counts were recorded for this clonotype. At one end the junction does not follow the germline gene, possibly because of a read error. The rearrangement joins TRBV27 to TRBJ1-6; weak D call: TRBD1 (5 bases). This CDR3 spans 11 amino acids. Germline lookup yields CDR1 MNHEY and CDR2 SMNVEV (reference sequence). The CDR3 nucleotides are TGCATAGCGGCGGGGGATTCACCCCTCCACTTT. Protein: CIAAGDSPLHF.

This clonotype was detected many times. The chain is built from TRBV10-3 and TRBJ1-1, with D unclear. The CDR3 consists of 12 residues. Germline V gene sequence: CDR1 ENHRY, CDR2 SYGVKD. Between the trimmed V and J ends, which lost 9 bases and 0 bases, there was a span of 8 bases. CDR3 sequence: CAISGLNTEAFF. In DNA form, the CDR3 reads TGTGCCATATCAGGTCTGAACACTGAAGCTTTCTTT.

This clonotype showed up many times. In nucleotides, the CDR3 is TGTGCCAGCAGCCAACTAGCGGGGGTGAACACCGGGGAGCTGTTTTTT. Translated: CASSQLAGVNTGELFF. This chain joins TRBV6-2 or TRBV6-3 and TRBJ2-2; 11 bases align to TRBD2. V dropped 6 bases and J dropped 1; count of bases not matched to a gene: 4. The CDR3 is made up of 16 amino acids. Germline-derived CDR1 and CDR2 are MNHEY and SVGEGT.

At least ten counts were recorded for this clonotype. CDR3 in amino acids: CSGRRGISYEQYF. DNA of the CDR3: TGCAGTGGGCGTCGGGGCATCTCCTACGAGCAGTACTTC. The chain has TRBV20-1 and TRBJ2-7; perhaps D is TRBD1 or TRBD2 (5 bases each). This CDR3 comprises 13 residues. Trimming removed 7 bases from V and 0 bases from J, with 13 bases in between. Germline loops: CDR1 DFQATT, CDR2 SNEGSKA (reference sequence).

This clonotype was observed at least ten times. This sequence joins TRBV20-1 and TRBJ2-7, with D possibly matching TRBD2 (6 bases). CDR3 size: 12 residues. V lost 3 bases, J lost 0 bases, and 6 bases lay in between. The germline V gene has CDR1 DFQATT and CDR2 SNEGSKA (reference sequence). The CDR3 sequence is CSASGSSYEQYF. Written as DNA, the CDR3 is TGCAGTGCTAGCGGGAGCTCCTACGAGCAGTACTTC.

This clonotype was seen repeatedly, ten times or more. V and J are TRBV3-1 and TRBJ1-3, with 7 bases lining up with TRBD1. The V segment lost 4 bases and the J segment 8 bases; nucleotides outside the gene matches: 14. This CDR3 contains 16 residues. Germline loops: CDR1 LGHDT, CDR2 YNNKEL (reference sequence). CDR3 loop: CASSRRTGLRGDTIYF. For the CDR3, the DNA is TGTGCCAGCAGCCGTCGGACAGGTCTAAGGGGGGACACCATATATTTT.

This clonotype came up many times. The rearrangement joins TRBV20-1 to TRBJ2-1, with D tentatively TRBD2 (5 bases). Trimming shortened V by 5 bases and J by 10 bases, and 15 bases separated the two germline ends. The CDR3 is 12 residues long. Looked up from germline, CDR1 is DFQATT and CDR2 is SNEGSKA (reference sequence). CDR3 amino acids: CSALIGVREQFF. The CDR3 coding sequence is TGCAGTGCTCTCATCGGGGTTCGGGAGCAGTTCTTC.

This clonotype occurred many times. This chain links TRBV20-1 with TRBJ2-2, with D perhaps TRBD1 (5 bases). The CDR3 has 17 residues. V lost 3 bases to trimming and J lost 6 bases, with 23 bases between them. The germline CDR1 and CDR2 sequences are DFQATT and SNEGSKA (reference sequence). CDR3 bases: TGCAGTGCTAGCCCACTGCCGGCCGGACAAAGAGCCGGGGAGCTGTTTTTT. It specifies CSASPLPAGQRAGELFF.

This clonotype was seen at least ten times. The J gene is TRBJ2-1, the V gene TRBV10-3; D gene unclear. This CDR3 spans 13 amino acids. Germline V gene lookup returns CDR1 ENHRY and CDR2 SYGVKD. Between the trimmed V and J ends, which lost 6 bases and 7 bases, there was a span of 13 bases. CDR3 sequence reads: CAIRGLEGNEQFF. CDR3 nucleotides: TGTGCCATCAGGGGCCTGGAAGGGAATGAGCAGTTCTTC.

At least ten counts were recorded for this clonotype. The chain recombines TRBV27 with TRBJ2-3; D is uncertain. V was shortened by 5 bases and J by 4 bases, with 7 bases between the two germline ends. In germline, CDR1 is MNHEY, CDR2 SMNVEV (reference sequence). The CDR3 is 12 amino acids. The CDR3 protein is CASSRRADTQYF. In nucleotides, the CDR3 is TGTGCCAGCAGTCGACGGGCAGATACGCAGTATTTT.

This clonotype was counted many times. The chain joins TRBV12-3 or TRBV12-4 to TRBJ2-5; D uncertain. Deletions cut 1 base from V and 7 bases from J, with 16 bases between. The CDR3 sequence is 15 residues long. The CDR3 DNA sequence: TGTGCCAGCAGTTTAGGTCCGGGCTCAAGAAGGACCCAGTACTTC. Amino acid sequence: CASSLGPGSRRTQYF.

This clonotype was picked up many times. This chain links TRBV6-5 with TRBJ1-4, with D unclear. Germline loops: CDR1 MNHEY, CDR2 SVGAGI. CDR3 size: 16 residues. V was clipped by 7 bases and J by 0 bases, with 15 bases between them. Here the CDR3 reads CASTASEGATNEKLFF. DNA of the CDR3: TGTGCCAGCACCGCTTCGGAGGGTGCAACTAATGAAAAACTGTTTTTT.

The sample holds a few counts of this clonotype. This chain links TRBV12-3 or TRBV12-4 with TRBJ2-7; a possible D gene is TRBD1 (5 bases). V was shortened by 8 bases and J by 4 bases, with 15 bases between the two germline ends. The CDR3 has 13 residues. Here the CDR3 DNA reads TGTGCCAGCGGCAGTCCAGGGCCTTACGAGCAGTACTTC. Translated: CASGSPGPYEQYF.

The V call is TRBV10-2, the J call TRBJ2-7; 7 bases match TRBD1. CDR3 size: 15 residues. Germline CDR1 WSHSY, CDR2 SAAADI. CDR3 region: CSSSELDRSSYEQYV. The CDR3 DNA reads as TGCTCCAGCAGTGAGTTGGACAGGAGCTCCTACGAGCAGTACGTC.

This clonotype was seen ten or more times. The chain joins TRBV7-2 to TRBJ2-7; the D gene is possibly TRBD2 (6 bases). Per the germline V gene, CDR1 is SGHTA and CDR2 is FQGNSA. V was pared by 1 base and J by 5 bases, with 24 bases between. The CDR3 runs 18 residues. CDR3 in amino acids: CASSLDPARGENVDEQYF. The CDR3 DNA follows: TGTGCCAGCAGCTTAGATCCCGCGCGGGGCGAAAATGTCGACGAGCAGTACTTC.

In this sample, this clonotype turned up many times. The V call is TRBV29-1, the J call TRBJ2-1; perhaps TRBD2 as D (6 bases). Between the trimmed V and J ends, which lost 0 bases and 3 bases, there was a span of 9 bases. Germline CDR1 and CDR2: SQVTM and ANQGSEA. The CDR3 covers 14 residues. The CDR3: CSVEDGTYYNEQFF. Here the CDR3 DNA reads TGCAGCGTTGAAGATGGGACTTACTACAATGAGCAGTTCTTC.

This clonotype was found many times. This rearrangement joins TRBV3-1 to TRBJ2-3; D is possibly TRBD2 (7 bases). The length of the CDR3 is 16 residues. V was clipped by 2 bases and J by 6 bases, with 18 bases between them. Germline assignment: CDR1 LGHDT and CDR2 YNNKEL (reference sequence). This CDR3 is CASSQFEGGQSDTQYF. CDR3 nucleotide sequence: TGTGCCAGCAGCCAATTCGAGGGGGGGCAATCTGATACGCAGTATTTT.

This clonotype has at least ten counts. The chain carries TRBV12-3 or TRBV12-4 and TRBJ1-3; D gene uncertain. The CDR3 has 15 amino acids. Deletions cut 6 bases from V and 4 bases from J, with 16 bases between. In DNA form, the CDR3 reads TGTGCCAGCAGCCCTGAAGGAGGGTTCGGAAACACCATATATTTT. Its translation is CASSPEGGFGNTIYF.

At least ten counts were recorded for this clonotype. The rearrangement joins TRBV4-3 to TRBJ1-1; no clear D gene. The V gene lost 0 bases and the J gene lost 1 base, with 12 bases spanning the gap. This CDR3 contains 16 residues. Germline V CDR1 and CDR2: LGHNA, YSLEER. The DNA of the CDR3 is TGCGCCAGCAGCCAAGATCTTATGGGGAAGAACACTGAAGCTTTCTTT. Protein: CASSQDLMGKNTEAFF.